One sample yielded the 29 T cell receptor beta chains listed below, sequenced in a study of PD-L1 blockade in urothelial cancer. The table came from immunoSEQ multiplex PCR; TCRdb's copy has only in-frame clones and leaves some out. In the table there are about 30,000 clones, around 84% of which are singletons. The time point denotes: peripheral blood 6 weeks after treatment start. The sequences come from PBMCs, collected around atezolizumab (anti-PD-L1) treatment. These receptors all stem from an older man with urothelial cancer.

This chain connects TRBV25-1 to TRBJ1-5; D is possibly TRBD1 (5 bases). The germline V gene has CDR1 MGHDK and CDR2 SYGVNS. The CDR3 contains 13 residues. Trimming took 7 bases from V and 6 from J, leaving 13 bases between them. CDR3 sequence: CASTGSGSQPQHF. CDR3 bases: TGTGCCAGCACAGGGTCCGGTAGTCAGCCCCAGCATTTT.

This clone was seen only once. This chain links TRBV6-6 with TRBJ2-2, with TRBD1 identical over 7 bases. Germline loops: CDR1 MNHNY, CDR2 SVGAGI (reference sequence). With V trimmed by 6 bases and J by 5 bases, 6 bases remained unmatched. The CDR3 consists of 14 residues. CDR3 loop: CASRSGTVTGELFF. DNA for the CDR3: TGTGCCAGCAGATCCGGGACAGTTACCGGGGAGCTGTTTTTT.

Only a few counts were recorded for this clone. The CDR3 coding sequence is TGTGCCAGCAGCGCTGGGACAGAACAAGAGACCCAGTACTTC. It yields the protein CASSAGTEQETQYF. The chain joins TRBV2 to TRBJ2-5, with 7 bases matching TRBD1. CDR1 SNHLY and CDR2 FYNNEI come from the germline V gene. CDR3 length: 14 amino acids. After removal of 6 bases from V and 2 bases from J, the junction contained 6 bases not matched to a gene. The full variable domain, in which reference TRBV2 and TRBJ2-5 provide the parts outside the CDR3, is EPEVTQTPSHQVTQMGQEVILRCVPISNHLYFYWYRQILGQKVEFLVSFYNNEISEKSEIFDDQFSVERPDGSNFTLKIRSTKLEDSAMYFCASSAGTEQETQYFGPGTRLLVL.

The V call is TRBV7-6, the J call TRBJ2-3, with D possibly being TRBD1 (5 bases). Germline V gene sequence: CDR1 SGHVS, CDR2 FNYEAQ. Trimming shortened V by 2 bases and J by 8 bases, and 11 bases separated the two germline ends. The CDR3 runs to 13 residues. The CDR3 sequence is CASSLNAGRTQYF. DNA of the CDR3: TGTGCCAGCAGCTTAAATGCAGGGCGTACGCAGTATTTT. Supplemented by reference TRBV7-6 and TRBJ2-3, the full variable domain reads GAGVSQSPRYKVTKRGQDVALRCDPISGHVSLYWYRQALGQGPEFLTYFNYEAQQDKSGLPNDRFSAERPEGSISTLTIQRTEQRDSAMYRCASSLNAGRTQYFGPGTRLTVL.

The genes are TRBV6-1 and TRBJ2-2, with 7 nucleotides matching TRBD1. The CDR3 covers 15 residues. J gave up 6 bases and V 6 bases, and 10 bases lay outside the gene matches. Germline CDR1 reads MNHNS; CDR2 reads SASEGT. As DNA, the CDR3 is TGTGCCAGCAGAAGACAGGGTCCGGTCCCCGGGGAGCTGTTTTTT. This translates into CASRRQGPVPGELFF.

The CDR3 is CASSPGTGGLTEAFF. The CDR3 bases are TGTGCCAGCAGCCCCGGGACAGGGGGACTCACTGAAGCTTTCTTT. The gene calls are TRBV7-9 and TRBJ1-1; TRBD1 matches at 11 bases. This CDR3 is built from 15 residues. V shed 5 bases, J shed 4 bases, and the junction held 6 bases outside the gene matches. Germline assignment: CDR1 SEHNR and CDR2 FQNEAQ (reference sequence). The variable domain in full, completed from reference TRBV7-9 and TRBJ1-1, reads DTGVSQNPRHKITKRGQNVTFRCDPISEHNRLYWYRQTLGQGPEFLTYFQNEAQLEKSRLLSDRFSAERPKGSFSTLEIQRTEQGDSAMYLCASSPGTGGLTEAFFGQGTRLTVV.

This chain joins TRBV7-9 and TRBJ2-2, with 9 bases aligning to TRBD1. CDR1 and CDR2 from the germline V gene are SEHNR and FQNEAQ (reference sequence). The CDR3 consists of 12 residues. V dropped 11 bases and J dropped 6; count of bases not matched to a gene: 4. The CDR3 region is CAGGQGSGELFF. CDR3 sequence (DNA): TGTGCCGGAGGACAGGGGTCCGGGGAGCTGTTTTTT. Using reference TRBV7-9 and TRBJ2-2 for the parts outside the CDR3, the full variable domain is DTGVSQNPRHKITKRGQNVTFRCDPISEHNRLYWYRQTLGQGPEFLTYFQNEAQLEKSRLLSDRFSAERPKGSFSTLEIQRTEQGDSAMYLCAGGQGSGELFFGEGSRLTVL.

V gene TRBV27 combines with J gene TRBJ2-2, with 11 bases fitting TRBD2. The germline V gene encodes CDR1 MNHEY and CDR2 SMNVEV (reference sequence). V trimming: 1 base; J trimming: 5 bases; junction bases outside the gene matches: 6. The CDR3 extends over 17 amino acids. Written as DNA, the CDR3 is TGTGCCAGCAGTTTATATACTAGCGGGAGTAAGACCGGGGAGCTGTTTTTT. Encoded protein: CASSLYTSGSKTGELFF.

The gene calls are TRBV7-2 and TRBJ2-5, with 8 bases aligning to TRBD2. Germline trimming cut 7 bases from V and 5 bases from J; bases unmatched to any gene: 12. Germline lookup yields CDR1 SGHTA and CDR2 FQGNSA. The CDR3 is 15 residues long. Here the CDR3 reads CASTPRHVAGETQYF. The CDR3 region has the DNA TGTGCCAGCACCCCCCGGCACGTAGCGGGGGAGACCCAGTACTTC.

This chain connects TRBV11-3 to TRBJ2-1; 10 positions agree with TRBD2. Looked up from germline, CDR1 is SGHNT and CDR2 is YENEEA. The CDR3 has 14 amino acids. V lost 2 bases, J lost 7 bases, and 2 bases stayed unmatched. CDR3 sequence reads: CASSLFSGRNEQFF. The CDR3 nucleotides are TGTGCCAGCAGCTTATTTAGCGGGAGGAATGAGCAGTTCTTC.

The chain recombines TRBV21-1 with TRBJ2-7; the table calls TRBD2, which could not be checked here. TRBV21-1 corresponds to a pseudogene. This CDR3 region has 14 residues. The CDR3 is CASSKERGRGEQYF. The DNA of the CDR3 is TGTGCCAGCAGCAAAGAGCGCGGTCGGGGCGAGCAGTACTTC.

CDR3 nucleotides: TGTGCCATCACCTCGGACAACCCATCTGAAGCTTTCTTT. Its translation: CAITSDNPSEAFF. The chain is built from TRBV10-3 and TRBJ1-1; tentative D call: TRBD1 (5 bases). The ends were cut back, 7 bases at V and 6 bases at J, with 15 bases in the middle. This CDR3 spans 13 amino acids. Germline loops: CDR1 ENHRY, CDR2 SYGVKD.

This sequence joins TRBV7-8 and TRBJ2-7; 8 nucleotides match TRBD1. CDR3 length: 15 amino acids. Per the germline V gene, CDR1 is SGHVS and CDR2 is FQNEAQ. Germline trimming cut 1 base from V and 1 base from J; bases unmatched to any gene: 3. The CDR3 DNA follows: TGTGCCAGCAGCTTAGGCAGGGGGCTTTCCTACGAGCAGTACTTC. It translates to CASSLGRGLSYEQYF.

V is TRBV28 and J is TRBJ1-2; no firm D call. CDR3 length equals 11 residues. The germline V gene encodes CDR1 MDHEN and CDR2 SYDVKM. V was cut by 6 bases and J by 8 bases, with 10 bases left in between. Here the CDR3 reads CASRGGRGYTF. In DNA, the CDR3 is TGTGCCAGCAGAGGTGGGCGCGGCTACACCTTC.

This clone has a handful of counts. The chain is built from TRBV7-3 and TRBJ1-2; 8 positions match TRBD1. V was pared by 5 bases and J by 8 bases, with 13 bases of the junction left unmatched. The CDR3 covers 15 residues. Germline-derived CDR1 and CDR2 are SGHTA and FQGTGA. The CDR3 loop is CASSPTDRAFDGYTF. CDR3 coding DNA: TGTGCCAGCAGCCCAACGGACAGGGCGTTTGACGGCTACACCTTC.

This chain uses TRBV29-1 with TRBJ2-7; the D gene is possibly TRBD2 (6 bases). The CDR3 is 20 amino acids. Looked up from germline, CDR1 is SQVTM and CDR2 is ANQGSEA. With 0 bases removed from V and 3 bases from J, the gap between germline ends came to 30 bases. Here the CDR3 reads CSVEDPKTRSPPRLHYEQYF. CDR3 nucleotides: TGCAGCGTTGAAGACCCTAAGACTAGAAGCCCCCCCCGGCTGCACTACGAGCAGTACTTC.

The chain couples TRBV2 to TRBJ2-6, with 11 bases that match TRBD1. Germline CDR1 SNHLY, CDR2 FYNNEI. The ends lost 7 bases at V and 3 bases at J; junction bases unmatched: 8. The CDR3 spans 17 residues. CDR3 residues: CASTPGQGVSGANVLTF. The CDR3 nucleotides are TGTGCCAGCACCCCGGGACAGGGGGTTAGTGGGGCCAACGTCCTGACTTTC.

The table lists this clone with a few counts. The chain employs TRBV6-5 and TRBJ1-2, with 10 bases identical to TRBD1. J was trimmed by 4 bases and V by 7 bases; bases with no gene match: 6. The CDR3 spans 14 residues. Germline assignment: CDR1 MNHEY and CDR2 SVGAGI. The CDR3 sequence: CASKTTGGTYGYTF. The CDR3 coding sequence is TGTGCCAGCAAAACGACAGGGGGCACCTATGGCTACACCTTC.

V gene TRBV5-1 combines with J gene TRBJ2-1; TRBD1 is a possible D gene (6 bases). Between the trimmed V and J ends, which lost 5 bases and 0 bases, there was a span of 12 bases. Per the germline V gene, CDR1 is SGHRS and CDR2 is YFSETQ. The CDR3 sequence is 15 residues long. The CDR3 spells CASSPGAPSYNEQFF. The CDR3, as DNA: TGCGCCAGCAGTCCAGGGGCTCCCTCCTACAATGAGCAGTTCTTC.

V usage is TRBV27 and J usage is TRBJ1-2; D perhaps matches TRBD1 (6 bases). CDR1 and CDR2 from the germline V gene are MNHEY and SMNVEV (reference sequence). Trimming took off 1 base at V and 3 bases at J, with 15 bases between the two ends. CDR3 length: 16 amino acids. As DNA, the CDR3 is TGTGCCAGCAGTTTATTACGGGGGGCGAACGACTATGGCTACACCTTC. Its protein is CASSLLRGANDYGYTF.

This rearrangement joins TRBV6-4 to TRBJ1-1, with a tentative D call TRBD1 (6 bases). Germline V gene data show CDR1 as MRHNA and CDR2 as SNTAGT. Between the trimmed V and J ends, which lost 3 bases and 5 bases, there was a span of 19 bases. The CDR3 has 16 residues. Here the CDR3 DNA reads TGTGCCAGCAGTGAGTTCGCCAGCGGGGGGACAACTGAAGCTTTCTTT. As protein: CASSEFASGGTTEAFF.

The genes are TRBV19 and TRBJ1-4; D gene ambiguous. The germline V gene has CDR1 LNHDA and CDR2 SQIVND (reference sequence). The length of the CDR3 is 14 residues. Trimming cost V 5 bases and J 14 bases, with 21 bases left between them. The CDR3 reads CASSLSNQAETLFF. In DNA, the CDR3 is TGTGCCAGTAGTCTGAGCAATCAGGCCGAGACCCTGTTTTTT.

The chain employs TRBV6-6 and TRBJ1-2, with a weak D call TRBD1 (6 bases). V shed 5 bases and J shed 8 bases, with 12 bases lying between them. CDR3 size: 12 residues. The germline V gene has CDR1 MNHNY and CDR2 SVGAGI (reference sequence). This CDR3 is CASSISGEGYTF. CDR3 in DNA: TGTGCCAGCAGTATATCAGGGGAGGGCTACACCTTC.

This sequence joins TRBV5-6 and TRBJ1-2, with TRBD1 as a possible D gene (5 bases). Trimming removed 4 bases at V and 5 bases at J, with 6 bases between. The CDR3 contains 11 residues. The germline CDR1 and CDR2 sequences are SGHDT and YYEEEE. CDR3 residues: CASSAGYGYTF. As DNA, the CDR3 is TGTGCCAGCAGCGCAGGGTATGGCTACACCTTC.

The V call is TRBV27, the J call TRBJ2-5; 7 bases agree with TRBD1. Germline trimming cut 0 bases from V and 1 base from J; bases unmatched to any gene: 5. This CDR3 contains 16 residues. CDR1 and CDR2 (germline): MNHEY, SMNVEV (reference sequence). The CDR3 reads CASSLSDRTFQETQYF. The CDR3 region has the DNA TGTGCCAGCAGTTTATCGGACAGGACCTTCCAAGAGACCCAGTACTTC.

The chain uses TRBV5-1 and TRBJ1-5; tentative D call: TRBD1 (6 bases). Trimming shortened V by 4 bases and J by 3 bases, and 14 bases separated the two germline ends. The CDR3 extends over 15 amino acids. The V gene's germline CDR1 is SGHRS and CDR2 YFSETQ. The CDR3 loop reads CASSKDTGHNQPQHF. The CDR3, as DNA: TGCGCCAGCAGCAAGGATACAGGGCACAATCAGCCCCAGCATTTT.

This chain connects TRBV7-2 to TRBJ2-7, with no clear D. Germline-derived CDR1 and CDR2 are SGHTA and FQGNSA. V was clipped by 0 bases and J by 0 bases, with 9 bases between them. The CDR3 is 15 residues long. The CDR3 DNA sequence: TGTGCCAGCAGCTTAGCGTATGAGGACTCCTACGAGCAGTACTTC. Translation gives CASSLAYEDSYEQYF.

This chain links TRBV11-2 with TRBJ2-5, with 8 bases that match TRBD2. V trimming: 1 base; J trimming: 1 base; junction bases outside the gene matches: 8. The CDR3 is made up of 17 amino acids. Germline loops: CDR1 SGHAT, CDR2 FQNNGV. CDR3 nucleotides: TGTGCCAGCAGCTTAGGACCACCAGCGGGGGCCCAAGAGACCCAGTACTTC. Its protein is CASSLGPPAGAQETQYF.

V is TRBV10-3 and J is TRBJ1-2; D is perhaps TRBD1 (6 bases). The CDR3 spans 13 residues. With 2 bases removed from V and 3 bases from J, the gap between germline ends came to 7 bases. Germline loops: CDR1 ENHRY, CDR2 SYGVKD. CDR3 sequence reads: CAISEEGDYGYTF. CDR3 DNA: TGTGCCATCAGTGAGGAGGGGGACTATGGCTACACCTTC.